Given below is one T cell receptor beta chain in context. The CDR3 is 14 residues long. The germline CDR1 and CDR2 sequences are MNHNS and SASEGT. V lost 5 bases and J 6 bases, leaving 17 bases between the germline ends. The investigators amplified TCR beta CDR3 regions from RNA transcripts. TCR CDR3 regions were first amplified by RT-PCR with HTBI primers. TCRdb called the multiplex PCR reads again in MiXCR, with one record for every CDR3 protein. The sample includes 450,000 to 650,000 distinct CDR3 sequences, less than 25% of them seen just once. This specimen comes from a study of T cells in Graves' hyperthyroidism and ophthalmopathy.

The clonotype comes from a man aged 18 to 35 with Graves' hyperthyroidism. Sequencing was performed on blood. This chain uses TRBV6-1 with TRBJ2-7, with D possibly TRBD2 on 7 matching bases. CDR3 sequence reads: CASSPWGREFEQYF. CDR3 sequence (DNA): TGTGCCAGCAGTCCTTGGGGGCGGGAGTTCGAGCAGTACTTC.